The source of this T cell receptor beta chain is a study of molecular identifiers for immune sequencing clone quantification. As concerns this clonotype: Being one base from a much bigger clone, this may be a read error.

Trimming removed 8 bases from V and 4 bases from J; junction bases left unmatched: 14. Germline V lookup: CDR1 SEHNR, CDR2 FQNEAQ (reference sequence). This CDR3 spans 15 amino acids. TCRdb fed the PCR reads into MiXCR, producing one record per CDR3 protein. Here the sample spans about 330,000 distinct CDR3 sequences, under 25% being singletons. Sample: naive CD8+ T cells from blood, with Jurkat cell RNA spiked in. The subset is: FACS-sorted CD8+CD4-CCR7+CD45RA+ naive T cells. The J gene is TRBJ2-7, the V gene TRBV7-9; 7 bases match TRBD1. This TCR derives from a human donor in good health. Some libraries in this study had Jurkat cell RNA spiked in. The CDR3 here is CASGPPGTVTYEQYF. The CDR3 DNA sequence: TGTGCCAGCGGCCCGCCCGGGACAGTAACTTACGAGCAGTACTTC.